This T cell receptor (beta chain) was obtained from a study of OX40 agonist ivuxolimab in advanced cancers. Study background: While on treatment, patients had intravenous ivuxolimab at 0.01 to 10 mg/kg every 2 weeks. Therapy given before enrollment (anti-PD-1, anti-PD-L1 or anti-CTLA-4) was allowed, and 40% to 45% had some.

Findings and limits, study-wide: Expanded clones were, on average, more numerous among CD8+ T cells than CD4+.

Blood sampling took place at baseline, cycle 4 day 1, and cycle 7 day 1. Trimming left V 2 bases short and J 5 bases short, with 11 bases between. CDR1 and CDR2 (germline): SGDLS, YYNGEE. This CDR3 spans 13 amino acids. Some clones are missing from TCRdb's copy, which holds only in-frame ones; the method was immunoSEQ multiplex PCR. The sample comprises approximately 77,000 clones, over 80% of which are singletons, and roughly 1.9% rests with the top ten. The table lists this clone with a few counts. As yet, its antigen is unknown. The sample was CD4+ or CD8+ T cells sorted from blood, taken in a trial of the OX40 agonist ivuxolimab. The chain employs TRBV9 and TRBJ2-7; D unclear. This sequence originates from an adult with an advanced solid tumor such as melanoma, head and neck, liver or kidney cancer. The chain's CDR3 is CASSVGLRNEQYF. The CDR3 DNA is TGTGCCAGCAGCGTCGGGTTGAGAAACGAGCAGTACTTC.